These 29 T cell receptor beta chains came from one sample sequenced in a study of cytomegalovirus exposure and HLA in healthy donors. Method: immunoSEQ multiplex PCR; TCRdb's copy keeps in-frame clones and lacks some. Of over 150,000 clones in the sample, about 90% were seen once. The sequenced material came from PBMCs. The receptors were gathered from a woman younger than 35 in good health and CMV-seropositive.

The rearrangement uses TRBV13 and TRBJ2-7; TRBD2 matches 13 bases. V gave up 8 bases and J gave up 5 bases; unmatched junction bases: 9. The CDR3 contains 15 residues. Germline lookup yields CDR1 PRHDT and CDR2 FYEKMQ (reference sequence). CDR3 bases: TGTGCCAGCGGCCAGAGGACTAGCGGGAGTCACGAGCAGTACTTC. Residues: CASGQRTSGSHEQYF.

The rearrangement links TRBV25-1 to TRBJ2-4; 8 nucleotides match TRBD1. This CDR3 has 14 residues. The germline gives CDR1 MGHDK, CDR2 SYGVNS. Trimming took 3 bases from V and 4 from J; bases not matched to a gene: 2. CDR3 sequence (DNA): TGTGCCAGCAGTGAGACAGGGGTGAAAAACATTCAGTACTTC. Translation gives CASSETGVKNIQYF.

CDR3 amino acids: CASSPSLLGRDTQYF. The CDR3 DNA reads as TGTGCCAGCAGTCCGAGCTTACTAGGGCGAGATACGCAGTATTTT. The rearrangement links TRBV28 to TRBJ2-3, with a weak D call TRBD2 (5 bases). The CDR3 has 15 amino acids. Trimming pared 5 bases from V and 5 bases from J, leaving 17 bases between. CDR1 is MDHEN and CDR2 is SYDVKM in the germline V gene.

The count of this clone is one. The chain uses TRBV5-6 and TRBJ2-7, with 7 positions matching TRBD2. CDR3 length: 15 amino acids. Germline V gene sequence: CDR1 SGHDT, CDR2 YYEEEE. V dropped 4 bases and J dropped 1; count of bases not matched to a gene: 8. CDR3 sequence: CASSTGLGSSYEQYF. Written as DNA, the CDR3 is TGTGCCAGCAGCACAGGACTAGGCTCATCCTACGAGCAGTACTTC.

This clone was picked up a small number of times. The chain has TRBV21-1 and TRBJ1-1; whether TRBD1, the table's D call, matches the DNA was not checked. TRBV21-1 counts as a pseudogene. There are 18 residues in the CDR3. The DNA for the CDR3 is TGTGCCAGCAGCCCTTCCCGGGACAGGAGGAATAATAGGTCTGAAGCTTTCTTT. Its translation is CASSPSRDRRNNRSEAFF.

The V call is TRBV7-9, the J call TRBJ2-7, with TRBD2 matching over 8 bases. Germline lookup yields CDR1 SEHNR and CDR2 FQNEAQ (reference sequence). The CDR3 has 15 amino acids. J was trimmed by 2 bases and V by 4 bases; bases with no gene match: 7. The CDR3 DNA reads TGTGCCAGCAGCTACTCAGCGGGAGATACCTACGAGCAGTACTTC. As protein: CASSYSAGDTYEQYF.

The V and J genes are TRBV11-2 and TRBJ2-5; 10 positions agree with TRBD2. V gave up 3 bases and J gave up 3 bases; unmatched junction bases: 4. CDR1 is SGHAT and CDR2 is FQNNGV in the germline V gene. This CDR3 has 15 residues. CDR3 amino acids: CASSFPSGGKETQYF. The CDR3 nucleotides read TGTGCCAGCAGCTTCCCTAGCGGGGGTAAAGAGACCCAGTACTTC.

The chain links TRBV11-3 to TRBJ1-2; 12 bases map to TRBD1. CDR1 SGHNT and CDR2 YENEEA come from the germline V gene. The V and J ends lost 4 bases and 13 bases, in that order; junction bases with no gene match: 7. The CDR3 has 13 amino acids. The CDR3 loop is CASSWGTGGPITF. As DNA, the CDR3 is TGTGCCAGCAGCTGGGGGACAGGGGGCCCAATCACCTTC.

The rearrangement uses TRBV10-3 and TRBJ1-2; tentative D call: TRBD1 (5 bases). The CDR3 contains 15 residues. V was cut by 5 bases and J by 4 bases, with 17 bases left in between. Germline V CDR1 and CDR2: ENHRY, SYGVKD. The CDR3 DNA is TGTGCCATCAGTTCAACTGAGGCAGGGCGCTATGGCTACACCTTC. Amino acids: CAISSTEAGRYGYTF.

The J gene is TRBJ2-1, the V gene TRBV4-2, with D perhaps matching TRBD2 (6 bases). CDR3 length: 16 amino acids. In germline, CDR1 is LGHNA, CDR2 YNFKEQ. Trimming cost V 0 bases and J 5 bases, with 14 bases left between them. The CDR3, as DNA: TGTGCCAGCAGCCAAGATGACGGGAGTCGACACAATGAGCAGTTCTTC. It is translated as CASSQDDGSRHNEQFF.

This clone appeared a single time. The J gene is TRBJ1-2, the V gene TRBV6-5; TRBD1 is a possible D gene (5 bases). The CDR3 runs to 16 residues. Trimming took off 4 bases at V and 4 bases at J, with 19 bases between the two ends. Germline V gene sequence: CDR1 MNHEY, CDR2 SVGAGI. The CDR3 spells CASSSLPGLVLYGYTF. The DNA of the CDR3 is TGTGCCAGCAGTTCCCTCCCAGGGCTGGTACTCTATGGCTACACCTTC.

The V call is TRBV28, the J call TRBJ2-7, with TRBD2 matching 8 bases. V lost 3 bases, J lost 7 bases, and 11 bases stayed unmatched. Looked up from germline, CDR1 is MDHEN and CDR2 is SYDVKM. This CDR3 is 15 amino acids long. DNA of the CDR3: TGTGCCAGCAGTTTGACGGGGGCGGGAGGCAGGGAGCAGTACTTC. It is translated as CASSLTGAGGREQYF.

This clone came up many times. The same CDR3 also results from other DNA sequences found in this sample. This chain connects TRBV28 to TRBJ1-5; 10 positions match TRBD1. Germline V gene lookup returns CDR1 MDHEN and CDR2 SYDVKM. The CDR3 is 16 residues long. The V segment lost 3 bases and the J segment 6 bases; nucleotides outside the gene matches: 8. Written as DNA, the CDR3 is TGTGCCAGCAGTTTCACGGGACAGGGGTTAGGTCAGCCCCAGCATTTT. Its translation is CASSFTGQGLGQPQHF.

The chain uses TRBV2 and TRBJ2-1; D gene unclear. Germline lookup yields CDR1 SNHLY and CDR2 FYNNEI. The CDR3 consists of 13 residues. Trimming took 4 bases from V and 4 from J, leaving 8 bases between them. The CDR3 is CASSVTSYNEQFF. The CDR3 DNA reads as TGTGCCAGCAGTGTGACATCTTACAATGAGCAGTTCTTC.

This chain connects TRBV2 to TRBJ2-1, with TRBD2 matching over 7 bases. V dropped 6 bases and J dropped 1; count of bases not matched to a gene: 9. The CDR3 totals 16 residues. Per germline, CDR1 SNHLY and CDR2 FYNNEI. CDR3 DNA: TGTGCCAGCAGACCCACTAGCGTTCGATCCTACAATGAGCAGTTCTTC. Its translation: CASRPTSVRSYNEQFF.

The rearrangement uses TRBV28 and TRBJ1-1; D ambiguous. Trimming removed 6 bases at V and 4 bases at J, with 9 bases between. Per germline, CDR1 MDHEN and CDR2 SYDVKM. CDR3 length equals 12 residues. CDR3: CASSSSLTEAFF. The CDR3 coding sequence is TGTGCCAGCAGCTCTTCACTCACTGAAGCTTTCTTT.

This rearrangement joins TRBV6-4 to TRBJ2-1, with 13 positions matching TRBD2. V shed 2 bases, J shed 9 bases, and the junction held 1 base outside the gene matches. This CDR3 comprises 14 residues. Germline V lookup: CDR1 MRHNA, CDR2 SNTAGT. CDR3 residues: CASSDTSGGAEQFF. DNA of the CDR3: TGTGCCAGCAGTGACACTAGCGGGGGGGCTGAGCAGTTCTTC.

V and J are TRBV6-5 and TRBJ1-6; possible D gene TRBD1, 6 bases. V lost 7 bases and J 13 bases, leaving 11 bases between the germline ends. Germline CDR1 MNHEY, CDR2 SVGAGI. The length of the CDR3 is 11 residues. The DNA of the CDR3 is TGTGCCAGCAAGCAGGGGTACCCCCTCCACTTT. Translation gives CASKQGYPLHF.

J is TRBJ2-3 and V is TRBV18; 9 positions agree with TRBD1. This CDR3 has 15 amino acids. Germline V gene sequence: CDR1 KGHSH, CDR2 LQKENI. The junction had 2 bases not matched to a gene; V was cut back by 4 bases and J by 0 bases. The CDR3 coding sequence is TGTGCCAGCTCACTAGGGACAGGGAGCACAGATACGCAGTATTTT. It translates to CASSLGTGSTDTQYF.

This chain uses TRBV5-1 with TRBJ1-1; maybe TRBD1 (5 bases). The CDR3 totals 16 residues. The V gene's germline CDR1 is SGHRS and CDR2 YFSETQ. The ends were cut back, 4 bases at V and 2 bases at J, with 18 bases in the middle. CDR3 nucleotides: TGCGCCAGCAGCCTAGGACAAGACCTACCTAACACTGAAGCTTTCTTT. It specifies CASSLGQDLPNTEAFF.

CDR3 nucleotides: TGTGCCAGCAGCTTATATTCTCCTAGCTCCGAGCAGTACTTC. Its translation: CASSLYSPSSEQYF. The chain links TRBV7-2 to TRBJ2-7; TRBD2 might be the D (5 bases). Between the trimmed V and J ends, which lost 2 bases and 6 bases, there was a span of 14 bases. Germline CDR1 is SGHTA and CDR2 is FQGNSA. This CDR3 comprises 14 residues.

J is TRBJ1-5 and V is TRBV28, with D possibly matching TRBD1 (5 bases). Trimming shortened V by 10 bases and J by 8 bases, and 15 bases separated the two germline ends. The CDR3 runs 12 residues. Per the germline V gene, CDR1 is MDHEN and CDR2 is SYDVKM. The CDR3 loop is CAIRGGREPQHF. The CDR3 nucleotides are TGTGCCATCCGGGGGGGAAGGGAGCCCCAGCATTTT.

This clone was detected once. The V gene is TRBV6-5, the J gene TRBJ1-1, with TRBD1 matching 7 bases. Trimming removed 2 bases from V and 7 bases from J; junction bases left unmatched: 7. Per the germline V gene, CDR1 is MNHEY and CDR2 is SVGAGI. This CDR3 is 14 amino acids long. The chain's CDR3 is CASSYTEGGREAFF. The CDR3 DNA sequence: TGTGCCAGCAGTTACACCGAAGGGGGCCGTGAAGCTTTCTTT.

The V call is TRBV6-1, the J call TRBJ1-5; TRBD1 might be the D (6 bases). Germline loops: CDR1 MNHNS, CDR2 SASEGT. CDR3 length: 15 amino acids. V dropped 8 bases and J dropped 2 bases, with 16 bases sitting between them. The CDR3 nucleotides read TGTGCCAGCCTTGACAGCCCAGGGGGCAATCAGCCCCAGCATTTT. It encodes CASLDSPGGNQPQHF.

This rearrangement joins TRBV7-2 to TRBJ1-1; no firm D call. This CDR3 comprises 15 residues. Germline V gene data show CDR1 as SGHTA and CDR2 as FQGNSA. V dropped 5 bases and J dropped 4 bases, with 17 bases sitting between them. The CDR3 nucleotides read TGTGCCAGCAGCCTAGACTCGGCCGGGAGCACTGAAGCTTTCTTT. This encodes CASSLDSAGSTEAFF.

This clone showed up just a few times. V usage is TRBV28 and J usage is TRBJ1-5; D is undetermined. The CDR3 runs 12 residues. CDR1 and CDR2 from the germline V gene are MDHEN and SYDVKM. With 6 bases removed from V and 7 bases from J, the gap between germline ends came to 10 bases. The CDR3 DNA is TGTGCCAGCAGCCCACAATGGCAGCCCCAGCATTTT. Its protein product is CASSPQWQPQHF. Drawing the rest from reference TRBV28 and TRBJ1-5, the complete variable domain is DVKVTQSSRYLVKRTGEKVFLECVQDMDHENMFWYRQDPGLGLRLIYFSYDVKMKEKGDIPEGYSVSREKKERFSLILESASTNQTSMYLCASSPQWQPQHFGDGTRLSIL.

The rearrangement joins TRBV12-5 to TRBJ2-1; TRBD2 agrees at 14 bases. Germline assignment: CDR1 LGHNT and CDR2 FRNRAP. This CDR3 has 15 amino acids. J gave up 10 bases and V 4 bases, and 6 bases lay outside the gene matches. The DNA for the CDR3 is TGTGCTAGTGGTTCCGGGACTAGCGGGAGCTTCGAGCAGTTCTTC. Translating gives CASGSGTSGSFEQFF.

The V gene is TRBV15, the J gene TRBJ1-1; D not certain. Germline V gives CDR1 LNHNV, CDR2 YYDKDF (reference sequence). The CDR3 sequence is 13 residues long. The V end lost 1 base, the J end lost 2 bases, and 5 bases lay between the germline ends. CDR3 amino acids: CATSRVDNTEAFF. The DNA for the CDR3 is TGTGCCACCAGCAGAGTAGATAACACTGAAGCTTTCTTT.

The chain is built from TRBV20-1 and TRBJ1-1, with 7 bases fitting TRBD1. The CDR3 length is 11 residues. Germline V gene data show CDR1 as DFQATT and CDR2 as SNEGSKA (reference sequence). V lost 6 bases and J lost 3; bases outside the gene matches: 1. The chain's CDR3 is CSATGDTEAFF. For the CDR3, the DNA is TGCAGTGCCACAGGGGACACTGAAGCTTTCTTT.